The 12 T cell receptor beta chains in this list originate from one sample, sequenced in a study of CD8 T cells in Susac syndrome. An input of roughly 0.5 to 1 ug of RNA was subjected to reverse transcription using random hexamers. TCRdb reanalysed the immunoSEQ multiplex PCR reads using MiXCR and keeps one entry per CDR3 protein. The sample includes 95,000 to 150,000 distinct CDR3 sequences, 96% of them seen just once. The sequencing input was CD4+ T cells from PBMCs. These receptors were obtained from a human donor with Susac syndrome.

The rearrangement uses TRBV7-9 and TRBJ2-3; 7 nucleotides line up with TRBD1. V gave up 4 bases and J gave up 6 bases; unmatched junction bases: 1. The V gene's germline CDR1 is SEHNR and CDR2 FQNEAQ (reference sequence). The CDR3 extends over 12 amino acids. This CDR3 reads CASSSTGDTQYF. The CDR3 DNA sequence: TGTGCCAGCAGCTCGACAGGGGATACGCAGTATTTT.

The chain has TRBV29-1 and TRBJ2-1; a possible D gene is TRBD1 (5 bases). The length of the CDR3 is 16 residues. V was cut by 4 bases and J by 0 bases, with 16 bases left in between. Germline V gene data show CDR1 as SQVTM and CDR2 as ANQGSEA. The CDR3 nucleotides are TGCAGCGTTGGAGGCCCCGACAGAACCTCCTACAATGAGCAGTTCTTC. Protein product: CSVGGPDRTSYNEQFF.

This chain links TRBV7-8 with TRBJ2-1; 8 bases are shared with TRBD2. Germline-derived CDR1 and CDR2 are SGHVS and FQNEAQ. The CDR3 is made up of 15 amino acids. Trimming cost V 7 bases and J 2 bases; bases outside gene matches: 7. CDR3: CASTAGDGTYNEQFF. In DNA form, the CDR3 reads TGTGCCAGCACAGCGGGGGACGGGACCTACAATGAGCAGTTCTTC.

J is TRBJ2-7 and V is TRBV7-2; 7 bases are shared with TRBD1. The CDR3 consists of 14 residues. The V gene's germline CDR1 is SGHTA and CDR2 FQGNSA. V was pared by 4 bases and J by 6 bases, with 9 bases of the junction left unmatched. This chain's CDR3 is CASSSSYDRAEQYF. As DNA, the CDR3 is TGTGCCAGCAGCTCATCCTACGACAGGGCCGAGCAGTACTTC.

This sequence joins TRBV20-1 and TRBJ2-7, with a tentative D call TRBD2 (6 bases). CDR1 is DFQATT and CDR2 is SNEGSKA in the germline V gene (reference sequence). The CDR3 is 13 amino acids. V was shortened by 6 bases and J by 1 base, with 13 bases between the two germline ends. DNA of the CDR3: TGCAGTGCGAGCGGGTCAGGTTCCTACGAGCAGTACTTC. Protein sequence: CSASGSGSYEQYF.

The chain uses TRBV24-1 and TRBJ2-5; 7 bases match TRBD1. CDR1 is KGHDR and CDR2 is SFDVKD in the germline V gene. CDR3 size: 16 residues. Trimming cost V 3 bases and J 5 bases; bases outside gene matches: 11. This CDR3 is CATSDGGQRFSETQYF. CDR3 bases: TGTGCCACCAGTGATGGGGGACAGCGCTTCTCCGAGACCCAGTACTTC.

The chain carries TRBV30 and TRBJ2-7; no clear D gene. Germline V CDR1 and CDR2: GTSNPN, SVGIG (reference sequence). The CDR3 contains 14 residues. V lost 5 bases, J lost 0 bases, and 14 bases lay in between. The CDR3 here is CAWYVYRSSYEQYF. The CDR3, as DNA: TGTGCCTGGTATGTTTATCGGAGCTCCTACGAGCAGTACTTC.

This chain joins TRBV7-6 and TRBJ2-7; D is unresolved. The length of the CDR3 is 16 residues. Trimming removed 3 bases from V and 2 bases from J, with 17 bases in between. Germline V gene data show CDR1 as SGHVS and CDR2 as FNYEAQ. CDR3 coding DNA: TGTGCCAGCAGCTTCCTAGGCGGAAACACCCCCTACGAGCAGTACTTC. It yields the protein CASSFLGGNTPYEQYF.

This clonotype was counted only a few times. The chain is built from TRBV2 and TRBJ1-1; D ambiguous. The CDR3 extends over 13 amino acids. With 0 bases removed from V and 1 base from J, the gap between germline ends came to 3 bases. The V gene's germline CDR1 is SNHLY and CDR2 FYNNEI. The CDR3 is CASSEAPNTEAFF. CDR3 coding DNA: TGTGCCAGCAGTGAAGCCCCGAACACTGAAGCTTTCTTT.

This clonotype was seen once. This chain links TRBV9 with TRBJ2-3, with 7 bases that match TRBD2. In germline, CDR1 is SGDLS, CDR2 YYNGEE. The CDR3 consists of 13 residues. Losses at the gene ends were 3 bases for V and 6 bases for J; bases not matched to a gene: 4. The CDR3 sequence: CASSELAWDTQYF. In DNA form, the CDR3 reads TGTGCCAGCAGCGAACTAGCGTGGGATACGCAGTATTTT.

The chain links TRBV28 to TRBJ2-5, with D tentatively TRBD1 (6 bases). Germline V gene sequence: CDR1 MDHEN, CDR2 SYDVKM. The length of the CDR3 is 16 residues. Trimming removed 8 bases at V and 2 bases at J, with 21 bases between. The chain's CDR3 is CASETIGDTGQETQYF. The CDR3 DNA is TGTGCCAGCGAAACTATAGGGGATACAGGGCAAGAGACCCAGTACTTC.

The rearrangement joins TRBV29-1 to TRBJ2-5, with D perhaps TRBD2 (5 bases). The V gene's germline CDR1 is SQVTM and CDR2 ANQGSEA. CDR3 length: 14 amino acids. Trimming removed 3 bases at V and 5 bases at J, with 16 bases between. CDR3 bases: TGCAGCGTTGATATCGCAAGGCGGGCTGAGACCCAGTACTTC. Translating it yields CSVDIARRAETQYF. Drawing the rest from reference TRBV29-1 and TRBJ2-5, the complete variable domain is SAVISQKPSRDICQRGTSLTIQCQVDSQVTMMFWYRQQPGQSLTLIATANQGSEATYESGFVIDKFPISRPNLTFSTLTVSNMSPEDSSIYLCSVDIARRAETQYFGPGTRLLVL.